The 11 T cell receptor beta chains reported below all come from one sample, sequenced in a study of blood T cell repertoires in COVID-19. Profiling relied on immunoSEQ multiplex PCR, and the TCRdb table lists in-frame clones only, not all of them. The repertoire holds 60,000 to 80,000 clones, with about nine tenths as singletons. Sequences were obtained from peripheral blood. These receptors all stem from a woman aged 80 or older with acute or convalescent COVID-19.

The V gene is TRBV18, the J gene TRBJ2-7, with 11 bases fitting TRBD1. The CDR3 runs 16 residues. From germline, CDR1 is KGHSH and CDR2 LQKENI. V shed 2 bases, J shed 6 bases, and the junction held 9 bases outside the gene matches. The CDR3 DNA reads TGTGCCAGCTCACCATCGGGAGGGACAGGGGGGCCCGAGCAGTACTTC. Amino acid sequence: CASSPSGGTGGPEQYF.

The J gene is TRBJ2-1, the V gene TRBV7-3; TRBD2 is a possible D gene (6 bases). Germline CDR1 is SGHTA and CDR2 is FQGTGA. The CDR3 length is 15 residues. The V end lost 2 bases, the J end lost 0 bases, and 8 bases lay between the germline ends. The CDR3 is CASSLSGGSYNEQFF. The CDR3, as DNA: TGTGCCAGCAGCTTATCCGGGGGCTCCTACAATGAGCAGTTCTTC.

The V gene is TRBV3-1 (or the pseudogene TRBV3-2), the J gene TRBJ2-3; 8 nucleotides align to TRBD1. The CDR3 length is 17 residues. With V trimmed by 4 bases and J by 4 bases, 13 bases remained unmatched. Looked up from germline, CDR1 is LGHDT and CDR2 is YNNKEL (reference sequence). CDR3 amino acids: CASSRRQGPGSADTQYF. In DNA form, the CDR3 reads TGTGCCAGCAGCCGCCGACAGGGGCCTGGTAGTGCAGATACGCAGTATTTT.

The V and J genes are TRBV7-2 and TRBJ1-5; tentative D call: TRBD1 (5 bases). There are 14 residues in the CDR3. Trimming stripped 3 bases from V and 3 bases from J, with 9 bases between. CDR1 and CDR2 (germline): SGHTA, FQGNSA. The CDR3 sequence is CASSFPGYNQPQHF. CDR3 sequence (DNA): TGTGCCAGCAGCTTTCCAGGGTACAATCAGCCCCAGCATTTT.

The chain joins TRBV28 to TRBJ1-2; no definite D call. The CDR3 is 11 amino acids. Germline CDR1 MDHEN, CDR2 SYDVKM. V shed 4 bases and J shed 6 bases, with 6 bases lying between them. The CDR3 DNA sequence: TGTGCCAGCAGTTCTAGTGATGGCTACACCTTC. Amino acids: CASSSSDGYTF.

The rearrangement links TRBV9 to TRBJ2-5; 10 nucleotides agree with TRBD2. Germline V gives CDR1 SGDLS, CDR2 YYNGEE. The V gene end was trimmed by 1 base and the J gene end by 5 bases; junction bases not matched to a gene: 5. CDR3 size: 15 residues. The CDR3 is CASSVTGAGGETQYF. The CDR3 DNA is TGTGCCAGCAGCGTAACAGGAGCGGGGGGGGAGACCCAGTACTTC. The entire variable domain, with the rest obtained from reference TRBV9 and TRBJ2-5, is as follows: DSGVTQTPKHLITATGQRVTLRCSPRSGDLSVYWYQQSLDQGLQFLIQYYNGEERAKGNILERFSAQQFPDLHSELNLSSLELGDSALYFCASSVTGAGGETQYFGPGTRLLVL.

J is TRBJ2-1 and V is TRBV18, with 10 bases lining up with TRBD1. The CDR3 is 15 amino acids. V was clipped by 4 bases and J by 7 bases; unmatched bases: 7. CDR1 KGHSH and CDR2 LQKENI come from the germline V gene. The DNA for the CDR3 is TGTGCCAGCTCACAAGGACAGGGGGTTTATAATGAGCAGTTCTTC. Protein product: CASSQGQGVYNEQFF.

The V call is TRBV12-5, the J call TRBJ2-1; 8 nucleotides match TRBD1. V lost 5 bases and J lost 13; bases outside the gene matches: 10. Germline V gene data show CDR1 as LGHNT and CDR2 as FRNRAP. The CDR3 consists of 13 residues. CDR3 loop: CASGNGQGLGQFF. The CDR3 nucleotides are TGTGCTAGTGGTAACGGACAGGGATTGGGACAGTTCTTC.

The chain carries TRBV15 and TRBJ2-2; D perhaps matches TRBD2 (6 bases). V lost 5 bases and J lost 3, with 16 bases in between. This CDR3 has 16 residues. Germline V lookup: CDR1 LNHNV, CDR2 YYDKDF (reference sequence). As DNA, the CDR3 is TGTGCCACCAGCGAGAGGAGGGGTGGGGACACCGGGGAGCTGTTTTTT. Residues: CATSERRGGDTGELFF. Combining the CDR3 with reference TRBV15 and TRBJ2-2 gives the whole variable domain DAMVIQNPRYQVTQFGKPVTLSCSQTLNHNVMYWYQQKSSQAPKLLFHYYDKDFNNEADTPDNFQSRRPNTSFCFLDIRSPGLGDTAMYLCATSERRGGDTGELFFGEGSRLTVL.

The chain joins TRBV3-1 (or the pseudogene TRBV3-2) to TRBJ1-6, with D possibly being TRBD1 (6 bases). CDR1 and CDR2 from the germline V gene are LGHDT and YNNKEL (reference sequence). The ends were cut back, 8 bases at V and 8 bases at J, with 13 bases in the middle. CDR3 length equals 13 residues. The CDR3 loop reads CASAGTFDSPLHF. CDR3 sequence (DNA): TGTGCCAGCGCCGGGACATTTGATTCACCCCTCCACTTT.

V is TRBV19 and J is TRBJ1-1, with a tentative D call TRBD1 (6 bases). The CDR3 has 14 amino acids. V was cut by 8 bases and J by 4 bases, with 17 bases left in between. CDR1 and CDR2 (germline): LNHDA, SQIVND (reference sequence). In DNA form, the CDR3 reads TGTGCCAGTCTTTCGCGGGGGGGCGGCACTGAAGCTTTCTTT. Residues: CASLSRGGGTEAFF. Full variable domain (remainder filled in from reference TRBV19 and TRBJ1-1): DGGITQSPKYLFRKEGQNVTLSCEQNLNHDAMYWYRQDPGQGLRLIYYSQIVNDFQKGDIAEGYSVSREKKESFPLTVTSAQKNPTAFYLCASLSRGGGTEAFFGQGTRLTVV.